The clone carrying this TCR beta chain was seen ten or more times. Antigen unknown. Trimming took 6 bases from V and 2 from J; bases not matched to a gene: 11. The CDR3 runs to 15 residues. CDR1 is DFQATT and CDR2 is SNEGSKA in the germline V gene (reference sequence). Amplification of TCR beta CDR3 regions was performed using RNA transcripts as template. A first-round RT-PCR of the TCR CDR3 used the HTBI primer set. MiXCR, run by TCRdb on the multiplex PCR reads, gives a single entry per CDR3 protein. The table has about 350,000 distinct CDR3 sequences, around 15% seen once. This sample stems from a study of T cells in Graves' hyperthyroidism and ophthalmopathy. Disease duration was under 3 months in the ophthalmopathy patients, who also had a Clinical Activity Score of at least 3 and a NOSPECS grade of at least 4. Together with thyroid ultrasound, orbital computed tomography, serum thyroxine and TRAb, clinical symptoms were used for diagnoses. About 10 ml fresh peripheral blood yielded the PBMCs.

Whole-study results and caveats: A model built on 13 V-J features separated ophthalmopathy from stable hyperthyroidism.

The TCR was taken from a woman aged 60 to 75 with Graves' ophthalmopathy. What was sequenced was blood. The V gene is TRBV20-1, the J gene TRBJ2-3, with TRBD2 matching over 7 bases. CDR3 in amino acids: CSALAGQPPTDTQYF. The CDR3 DNA sequence: TGCAGTGCCTTAGCGGGCCAACCACCCACAGATACGCAGTATTTT.